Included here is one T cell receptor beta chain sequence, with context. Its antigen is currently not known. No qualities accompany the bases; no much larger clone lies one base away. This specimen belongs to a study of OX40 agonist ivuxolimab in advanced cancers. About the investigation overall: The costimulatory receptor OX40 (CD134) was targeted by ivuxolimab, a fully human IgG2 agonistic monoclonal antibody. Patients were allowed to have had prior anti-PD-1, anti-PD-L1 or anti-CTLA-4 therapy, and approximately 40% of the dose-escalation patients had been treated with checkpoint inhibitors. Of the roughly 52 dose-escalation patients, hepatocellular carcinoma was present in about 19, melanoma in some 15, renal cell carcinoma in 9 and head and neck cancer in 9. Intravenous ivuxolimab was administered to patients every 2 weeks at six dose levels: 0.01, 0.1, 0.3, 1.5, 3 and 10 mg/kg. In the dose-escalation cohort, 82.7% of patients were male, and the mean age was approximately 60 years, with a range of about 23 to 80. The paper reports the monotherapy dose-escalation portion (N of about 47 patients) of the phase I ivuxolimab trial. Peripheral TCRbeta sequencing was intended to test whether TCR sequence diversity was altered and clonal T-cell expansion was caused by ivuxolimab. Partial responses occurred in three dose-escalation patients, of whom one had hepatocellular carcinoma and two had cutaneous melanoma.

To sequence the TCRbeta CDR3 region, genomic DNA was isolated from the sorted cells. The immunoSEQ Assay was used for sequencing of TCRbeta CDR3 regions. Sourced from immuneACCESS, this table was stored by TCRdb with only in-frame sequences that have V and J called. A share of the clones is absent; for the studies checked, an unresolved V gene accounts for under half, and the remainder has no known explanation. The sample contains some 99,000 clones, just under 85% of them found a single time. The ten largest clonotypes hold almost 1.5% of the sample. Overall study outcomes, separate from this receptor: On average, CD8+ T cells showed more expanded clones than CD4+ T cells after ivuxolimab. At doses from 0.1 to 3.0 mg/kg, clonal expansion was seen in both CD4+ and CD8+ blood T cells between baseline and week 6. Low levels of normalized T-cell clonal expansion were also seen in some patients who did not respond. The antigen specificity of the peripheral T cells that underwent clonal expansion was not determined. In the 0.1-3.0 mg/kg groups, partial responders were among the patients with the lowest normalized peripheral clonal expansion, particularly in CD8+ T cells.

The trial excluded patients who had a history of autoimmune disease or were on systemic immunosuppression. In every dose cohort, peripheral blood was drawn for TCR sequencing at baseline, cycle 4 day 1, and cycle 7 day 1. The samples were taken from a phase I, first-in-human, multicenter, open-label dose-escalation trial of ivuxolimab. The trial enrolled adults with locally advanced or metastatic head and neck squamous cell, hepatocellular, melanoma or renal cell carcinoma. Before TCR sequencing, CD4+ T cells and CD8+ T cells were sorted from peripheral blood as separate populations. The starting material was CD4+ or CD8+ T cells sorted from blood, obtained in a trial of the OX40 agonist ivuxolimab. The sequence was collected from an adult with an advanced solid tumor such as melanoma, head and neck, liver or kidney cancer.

The sequenced DNA is TGTGCCAGCAGCCTCGGGACAGATAGCAATCAGCCCCAGCATTTT. It translates as CASSLGTDSNQPQHF. The V and J segments used are TRBV7-9 and TRBJ1-5; the central 7 bases match TRBD1. Trimming accounts for 5 bases at V and 0 bases at J, while the number of junction bases matched to no gene is 4. Inclusive of the bounding cysteine and phenylalanine, the CDR3 is 15 residues long. Only the CDR3 part of the read is kept: 45 bases, read in frame from the first base. CDR1 and CDR2, looked up from the germline V gene (reference sequence), are SEHNR and FQNEAQ.